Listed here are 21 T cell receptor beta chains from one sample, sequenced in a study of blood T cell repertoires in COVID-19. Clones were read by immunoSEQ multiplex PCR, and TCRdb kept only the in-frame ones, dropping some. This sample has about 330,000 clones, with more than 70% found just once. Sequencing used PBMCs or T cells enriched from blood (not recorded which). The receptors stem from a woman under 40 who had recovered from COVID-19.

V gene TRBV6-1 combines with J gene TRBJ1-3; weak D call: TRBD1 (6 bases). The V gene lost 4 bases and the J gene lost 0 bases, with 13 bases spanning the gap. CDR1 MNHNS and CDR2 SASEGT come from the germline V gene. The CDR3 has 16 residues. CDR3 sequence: CASSAGDARSGNTIYF. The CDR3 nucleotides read TGTGCCAGCAGTGCAGGGGACGCCCGCTCTGGAAACACCATATATTTT.

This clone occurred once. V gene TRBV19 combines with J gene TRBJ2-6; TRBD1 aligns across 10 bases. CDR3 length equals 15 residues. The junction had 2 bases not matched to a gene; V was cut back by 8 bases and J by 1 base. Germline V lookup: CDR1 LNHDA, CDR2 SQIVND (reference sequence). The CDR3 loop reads CASGDRGSGANVLTF. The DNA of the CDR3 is TGTGCCAGTGGGGACAGGGGTTCTGGGGCCAACGTCCTGACTTTC.

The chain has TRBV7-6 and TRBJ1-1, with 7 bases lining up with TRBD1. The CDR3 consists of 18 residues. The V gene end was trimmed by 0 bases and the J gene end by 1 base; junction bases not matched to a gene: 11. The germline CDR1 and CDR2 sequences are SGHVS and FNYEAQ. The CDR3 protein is CASSLARGGRTGNTEAFF. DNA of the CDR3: TGTGCCAGCAGCTTAGCGAGAGGAGGAAGGACAGGGAACACTGAAGCTTTCTTT.

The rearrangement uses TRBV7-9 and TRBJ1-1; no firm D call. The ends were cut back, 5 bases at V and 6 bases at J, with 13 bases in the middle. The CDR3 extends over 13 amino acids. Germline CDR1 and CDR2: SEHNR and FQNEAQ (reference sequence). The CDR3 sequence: CASSPLGGPEAFF. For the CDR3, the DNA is TGTGCCAGCAGCCCCCTTGGTGGGCCTGAAGCTTTCTTT.

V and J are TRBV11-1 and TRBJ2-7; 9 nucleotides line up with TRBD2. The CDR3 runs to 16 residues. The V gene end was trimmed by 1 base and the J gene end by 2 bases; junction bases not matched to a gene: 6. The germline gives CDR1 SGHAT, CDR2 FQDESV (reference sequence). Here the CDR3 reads CASSLVVAGATYEQYF. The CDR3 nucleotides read TGTGCCAGCAGCTTAGTAGTAGCGGGGGCCACCTACGAGCAGTACTTC.

CDR3 nucleotide sequence: TGTGCCAGTAGTATAGCCGGGACAGGGAGAAACTATGGCTACACCTTC. It yields the protein CASSIAGTGRNYGYTF. The V and J genes are TRBV19 and TRBJ1-2; 9 positions agree with TRBD1. The CDR3 has 16 amino acids. Trimming removed 1 base from V and 2 bases from J; junction bases left unmatched: 5. Germline loops: CDR1 LNHDA, CDR2 SQIVND (reference sequence).

CDR3 residues: CATRLLNTEAFF. DNA of the CDR3: TGTGCCACCAGACTATTGAACACTGAAGCTTTCTTT. The chain employs TRBV6-5 and TRBJ1-1; D uncertain. V lost 10 bases, J lost 0 bases, and 9 bases lay in between. The CDR3 runs to 12 residues. CDR1 is MNHEY, CDR2 SVGAGI, per germline.

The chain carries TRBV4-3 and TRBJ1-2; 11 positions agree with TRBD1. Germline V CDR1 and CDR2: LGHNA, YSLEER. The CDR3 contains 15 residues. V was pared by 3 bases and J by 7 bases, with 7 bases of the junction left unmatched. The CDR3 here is CASSHGGQGATGYTF. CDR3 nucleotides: TGCGCCAGCAGCCATGGCGGACAGGGGGCGACTGGCTACACCTTC.

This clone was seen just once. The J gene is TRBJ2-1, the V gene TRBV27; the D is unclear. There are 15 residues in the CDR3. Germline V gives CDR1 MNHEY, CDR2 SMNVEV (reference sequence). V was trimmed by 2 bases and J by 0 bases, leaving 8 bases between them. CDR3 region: CASSLVQSSYNEQFF. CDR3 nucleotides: TGTGCCAGCAGTTTAGTACAGAGCTCCTACAATGAGCAGTTCTTC.

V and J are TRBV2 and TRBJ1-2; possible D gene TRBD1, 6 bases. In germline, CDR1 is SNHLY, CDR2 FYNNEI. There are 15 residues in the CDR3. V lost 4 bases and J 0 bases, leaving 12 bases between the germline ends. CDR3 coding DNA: TGTGCCAGCAGTGCTTACAGGGTCTCTAACTATGGCTACACCTTC. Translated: CASSAYRVSNYGYTF.

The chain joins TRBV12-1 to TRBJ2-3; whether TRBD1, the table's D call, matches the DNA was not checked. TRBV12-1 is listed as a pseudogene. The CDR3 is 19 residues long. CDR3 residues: CASSRTQPSPTGRTDTQYF. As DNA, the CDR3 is TGTGCCAGCAGCCGAACCCAACCAAGCCCGACAGGGCGCACAGATACGCAGTATTTT.

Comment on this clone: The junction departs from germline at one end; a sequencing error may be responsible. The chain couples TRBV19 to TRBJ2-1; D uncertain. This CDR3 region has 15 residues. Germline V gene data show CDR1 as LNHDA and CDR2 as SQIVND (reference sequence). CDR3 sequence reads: CASRIDPSSYNEQFF. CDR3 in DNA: TGTGCCAGTAGGATAGACCCGAGCTCCTACAATGAGCAGTTCTTC.

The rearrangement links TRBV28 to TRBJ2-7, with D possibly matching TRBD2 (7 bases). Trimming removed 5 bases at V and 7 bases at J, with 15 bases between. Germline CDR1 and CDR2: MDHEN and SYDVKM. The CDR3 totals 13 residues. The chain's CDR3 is CASSPPGGPEQYF. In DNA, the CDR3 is TGTGCCAGCAGTCCCCCGGGGGGCCCGGAGCAGTACTTC.

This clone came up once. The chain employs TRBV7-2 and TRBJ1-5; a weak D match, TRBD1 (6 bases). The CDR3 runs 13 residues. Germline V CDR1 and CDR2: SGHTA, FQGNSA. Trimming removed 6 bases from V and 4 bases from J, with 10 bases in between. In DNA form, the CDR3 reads TGTGCCAGCAGACAGGACAGTAATCAGCCCCAGCATTTT. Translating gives CASRQDSNQPQHF. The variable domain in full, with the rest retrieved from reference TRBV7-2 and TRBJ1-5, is GAGVSQSPSNKVTEKGKDVELRCDPISGHTALYWYRQSLGQGLEFLIYFQGNSAPDKSGLPSDRFSAERTGGSVSTLTIQRTQQEDSAVYLCASRQDSNQPQHFGDGTRLSIL.

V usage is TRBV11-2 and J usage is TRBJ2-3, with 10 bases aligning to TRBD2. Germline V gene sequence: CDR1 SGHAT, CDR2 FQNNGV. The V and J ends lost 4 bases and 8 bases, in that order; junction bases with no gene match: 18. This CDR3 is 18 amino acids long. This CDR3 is CASSSYAPTSGVTGTQYF. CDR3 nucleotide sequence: TGTGCCAGCAGCTCCTATGCGCCCACTAGCGGGGTGACGGGTACGCAGTATTTT.

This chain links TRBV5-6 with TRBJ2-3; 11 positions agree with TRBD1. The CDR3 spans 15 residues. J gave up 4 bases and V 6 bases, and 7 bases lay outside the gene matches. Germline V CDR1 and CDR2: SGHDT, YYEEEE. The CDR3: CASIQGTGGSDTQYF. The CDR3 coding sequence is TGTGCCAGCATCCAGGGGACAGGGGGATCAGATACGCAGTATTTT.

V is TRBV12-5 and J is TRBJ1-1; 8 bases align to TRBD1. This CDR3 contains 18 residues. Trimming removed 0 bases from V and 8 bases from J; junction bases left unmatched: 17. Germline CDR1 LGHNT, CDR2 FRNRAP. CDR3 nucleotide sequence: TGTGCTAGTGGTTTGGTAGCAACAGGGGGAACGAGACTTCAAGAAGCTTTCTTT. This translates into CASGLVATGGTRLQEAFF. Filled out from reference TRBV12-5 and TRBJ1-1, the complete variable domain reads DARVTQTPRHKVTEMGQEVTMRCQPILGHNTVFWYRQTMMQGLELLAYFRNRAPLDDSGMPKDRFSAEMPDATLATLKIQPSEPRDSAVYFCASGLVATGGTRLQEAFFGQGTRLTVV.

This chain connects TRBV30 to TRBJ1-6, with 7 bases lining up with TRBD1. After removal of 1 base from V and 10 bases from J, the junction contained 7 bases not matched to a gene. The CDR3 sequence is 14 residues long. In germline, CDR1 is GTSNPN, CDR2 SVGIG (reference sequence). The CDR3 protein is CAWSAMMGQSPLHF. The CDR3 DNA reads TGTGCCTGGAGTGCCATGATGGGACAGTCACCCCTCCACTTT. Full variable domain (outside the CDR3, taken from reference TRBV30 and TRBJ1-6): SQTIHQWPATLVQPVGSPLSLECTVEGTSNPNLYWYRQAAGRGLQLLFYSVGIGQISSEVPQNLSASRPQDRQFILSSKKLLLSDSGFYLCAWSAMMGQSPLHFGNGTRLTVT.

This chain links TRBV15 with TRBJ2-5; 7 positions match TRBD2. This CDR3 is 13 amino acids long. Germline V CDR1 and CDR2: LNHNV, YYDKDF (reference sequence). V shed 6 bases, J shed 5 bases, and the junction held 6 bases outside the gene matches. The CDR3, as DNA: TGTGCCACCAGGTGGGGAGGGAACGAGACCCAGTACTTC. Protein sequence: CATRWGGNETQYF.

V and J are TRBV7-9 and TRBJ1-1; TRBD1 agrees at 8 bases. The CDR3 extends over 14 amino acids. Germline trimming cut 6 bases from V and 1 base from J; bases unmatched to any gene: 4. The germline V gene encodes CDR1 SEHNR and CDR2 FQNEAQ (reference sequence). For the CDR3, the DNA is TGTGCCAGCAGTGCACAGGGGGGGAACACTGAAGCTTTCTTT. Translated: CASSAQGGNTEAFF.

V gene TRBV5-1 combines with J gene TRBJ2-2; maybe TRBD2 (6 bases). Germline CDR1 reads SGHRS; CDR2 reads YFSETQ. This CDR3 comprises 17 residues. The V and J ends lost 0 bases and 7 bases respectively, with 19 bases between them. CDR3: CASSLALEGRYHGELFF. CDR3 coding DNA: TGCGCCAGCAGCTTGGCCTTGGAGGGCCGGTATCACGGGGAGCTGTTTTTT.